This entry lists 11 T cell receptor beta chains sequenced from one sample in a study of cytomegalovirus exposure and HLA in healthy donors. In the PCR, 60 Vbeta and 13 Jbeta primers were used. Generated by immunoSEQ multiplex PCR, the TCRdb table keeps only in-frame clones and is missing some. Among more than 85,000 clones, approximately 82% were seen once, and the ten largest hold around an eighth. Sequencing was performed on PBMCs. The receptors were sampled from a man aged 25 to 45 in good health and CMV-seropositive.

This clone has more than one count but fewer than ten. This rearrangement joins TRBV10-3 to TRBJ2-3; 7 bases fit TRBD1. CDR1 ENHRY and CDR2 SYGVKD come from the germline V gene. The CDR3 runs 14 residues. Trimming removed 5 bases from V and 0 bases from J; junction bases left unmatched: 2. This CDR3 reads CAISPGQSTDTQYF. The CDR3 DNA sequence: TGTGCCATCAGTCCGGGACAGAGCACAGATACGCAGTATTTT.

The chain joins TRBV6-5 to TRBJ2-5, with 8 bases matching TRBD1. TRBJ2-7 explains the end of the DNA better; the J call may be wrong. Germline CDR1 reads MNHEY; CDR2 reads SVGAGI. CDR3 size: 15 residues. CDR3 in amino acids: CASSPGTGARDEQYF. DNA of the CDR3: TGTGCCAGCAGTCCCGGGACAGGTGCTCGGGACGAGCAGTACTTC.

J is TRBJ1-6 and V is TRBV2; 7 positions match TRBD1. The V and J ends lost 4 bases and 0 bases, in that order; junction bases with no gene match: 6. Germline values: CDR1 SNHLY, CDR2 FYNNEI. This CDR3 spans 17 amino acids. As DNA, the CDR3 is TGTGCCAGCAGTGTCAACAGGGGAAGCTCCTATAATTCACCCCTCCACTTT. Encoded protein: CASSVNRGSSYNSPLHF.

Only a few counts were recorded for this clone. This chain connects TRBV19 to TRBJ1-5; D may be TRBD1 (6 bases). This CDR3 spans 14 amino acids. In germline, CDR1 is LNHDA, CDR2 SQIVND (reference sequence). The V and J ends lost 5 bases and 4 bases respectively, with 12 bases between them. The CDR3 spells CASSALGGNQPQHF. CDR3 DNA sequence: TGTGCCAGTAGTGCGTTAGGGGGAAATCAGCCCCAGCATTTT.

CDR3 residues: CASSLRGLAGGLPYTDTQYF. CDR3 sequence (DNA): TGTGCCAGCAGCTTGCGTGGACTAGCGGGGGGGCTCCCTTACACAGATACGCAGTATTTT. The V and J genes are TRBV5-4 and TRBJ2-3, with 15 bases that match TRBD2. This CDR3 region has 20 residues. The germline CDR1 and CDR2 sequences are SGHNT and YYREEE (reference sequence). Trimming removed 1 base from V and 2 bases from J; junction bases left unmatched: 11.

The chain carries TRBV10-2 and TRBJ1-1, with D possibly being TRBD1 (6 bases). The CDR3 spans 14 residues. V was clipped by 4 bases and J by 1 base, with 10 bases between them. CDR1 and CDR2 from the germline V gene are WSHSY and SAAADI. The CDR3 DNA reads as TGCGCCAGCAGTGTCGGGGGGCCGAACACTGAAGCTTTCTTT. This codes for CASSVGGPNTEAFF.

V usage is TRBV7-6 and J usage is TRBJ2-7; the D gene is possibly TRBD2 (5 bases). V lost 2 bases, J lost 2 bases, and 10 bases lay in between. CDR1 is SGHVS and CDR2 is FNYEAQ in the germline V gene. The CDR3 extends over 14 amino acids. In DNA, the CDR3 is TGTGCCAGCAGCTTATCTTCGGGGACCTACGAGCAGTACTTC. It translates to CASSLSSGTYEQYF.

This clone appeared a few times. The chain employs TRBV10-3 and TRBJ2-5; TRBD1 agrees at 10 bases. Germline V gene lookup returns CDR1 ENHRY and CDR2 SYGVKD. The CDR3 is made up of 12 amino acids. J gave up 3 bases and V 8 bases, and 0 bases lay outside the gene matches. The CDR3 loop reads CAIGTGEETQYF. Written as DNA, the CDR3 is TGTGCCATCGGGACAGGGGAAGAGACCCAGTACTTC.

This chain uses TRBV7-9 with TRBJ2-2, with D perhaps TRBD2 (6 bases). The germline V gene encodes CDR1 SEHNR and CDR2 FQNEAQ (reference sequence). The V gene lost 1 base and the J gene lost 5 bases, with 8 bases spanning the gap. The CDR3 contains 14 residues. CDR3 loop: CASSLEGGTGELFF. CDR3 coding DNA: TGTGCCAGCAGCTTAGAGGGAGGAACCGGGGAGCTGTTTTTT.

The J gene is TRBJ2-5, the V gene TRBV5-4; TRBD2 matches at 7 bases. The junction had 12 bases not matched to a gene; V was cut back by 3 bases and J by 4 bases. The CDR3 totals 16 residues. In germline, CDR1 is SGHNT, CDR2 YYREEE (reference sequence). CDR3: CASSWGGTRERETQYF. Written as DNA, the CDR3 is TGTGCCAGCAGCTGGGGCGGGACGCGGGAGAGAGAGACCCAGTACTTC.

The chain uses TRBV28 and TRBJ2-1; 7 bases fit TRBD1. The ends lost 7 bases at V and 9 bases at J; junction bases unmatched: 3. The germline gives CDR1 MDHEN, CDR2 SYDVKM. The CDR3 runs to 11 residues. Here the CDR3 reads CASKNRGEQFF. The CDR3 bases are TGTGCCAGCAAAAACAGGGGTGAGCAGTTCTTC.